This is a list of T cell receptor beta chains from one sample in a study of vaccination effects on CD4 cells after COVID-19. These receptors have no identified antigens. Here immunoSEQ multiplex PCR was the method, and the copy in TCRdb shows in-frame clones only, minus some. The table includes tens of thousands of clones, about 77% detected once. The sample consisted of CD4+ T cells from PBMCs cultured with HIV peptides, taken before COVID-19 vaccination. The source is a human donor who had a prior SARS-CoV-2 infection. Each CDR3 is given with its conserved first and last residue. A D gene is named only where the DNA matches it firmly. Rows may omit the clone size; those that give it use once, few, many or a size class.

D gene: -
clone size: -
V gene: TRBV29-1
J gene: TRBJ2-3
CDR3 DNA: TGCAGCGTTTCATCTGAGGACACGCAGTATTTT
CDR3 protein: CSVSSEDTQYF

D gene: TRBD1
clone size: -
V gene: TRBV28
J gene: TRBJ2-7
CDR3 DNA: TGTGCCAGCATCAGTGGACAGGTCCACGAGCAGTACTTC
CDR3 protein: CASISGQVHEQYF

D gene: TRBD2
clone size: -
V gene: TRBV7-8
J gene: TRBJ2-3
CDR3 DNA: TGTGCCAGCAGCGCCCCCGGGACTAGTGCCTTTCGGACGCAGTATTTT
CDR3 protein: CASSAPGTSAFRTQYF

D gene: TRBD2
clone size: few
V gene: TRBV7-9
J gene: TRBJ2-2
CDR3 DNA: TGTGCCAGCAGCAAACTAGCGTCGAACACCGGGGAGCTGTTTTTT
CDR3 protein: CASSKLASNTGELFF

D gene: TRBD1
clone size: -
V gene: TRBV18
J gene: TRBJ2-5
CDR3 DNA: TGTGCCAGCTCAGGGACAGACCAAGAGACCCAGTACTTC
CDR3 protein: CASSGTDQETQYF

D gene: -
clone size: once
V gene: TRBV5-1
J gene: TRBJ1-2
CDR3 DNA: TGCGCCAGCAGCTTGGGGCCGGGCCCCAACTATGGCTACACCTTC
CDR3 protein: CASSLGPGPNYGYTF

D gene: TRBD1
clone size: -
V gene: TRBV3-1/TRBV3-2
J gene: TRBJ1-2
CDR3 DNA: TGTGCCAGCAGCCAAACTGGACAGGGGGGCGGCTACACCTTC
CDR3 protein: CASSQTGQGGGYTF

D gene: -
clone size: -
V gene: TRBV19
J gene: TRBJ1-2
CDR3 DNA: TGTGCCAGTAGTCCCCCGGACAGCCGATATGGCTACACCTTC
CDR3 protein: CASSPPDSRYGYTF

D gene: -
clone size: -
V gene: TRBV7-2
J gene: TRBJ2-1
CDR3 DNA: TGTGCCAGCAGCTTAGTGGCGACTAAATACAATGAGCAGTTCTTC
CDR3 protein: CASSLVATKYNEQFF

D gene: TRBD2
clone size: -
V gene: TRBV5-1
J gene: TRBJ2-1
CDR3 DNA: TGCGCCAGCAGCTTCCGACTAGCGGGCTCGGATGAGCAGTTCTTC
CDR3 protein: CASSFRLAGSDEQFF

D gene: -
clone size: once
V gene: TRBV5-4
J gene: TRBJ2-7
CDR3 DNA: TGTGCCAGCAGCACTGACCCCGGCGGCTCCTACGAGCAGTACTTC
CDR3 protein: CASSTDPGGSYEQYF

D gene: TRBD2
clone size: -
V gene: TRBV2
J gene: TRBJ2-5
CDR3 DNA: TGTGCCAGCAGAGCTACTAGCGGACAAGAGACCCAGTACTTC
CDR3 protein: CASRATSGQETQYF